The rows below give T cell receptor beta chains drawn from one sample of a study of response to subunit inactivated influenza vaccine. TCRdb reprocessed the RT-PCR reads with MiXCR, giving one entry per CDR3 protein. The sample records around 750,000 distinct CDR3 sequences, approximately 21% being singletons. The material was PBMCs from blood, obtained roughly 5 days after vaccination. The receptor source for this set is a man aged 45 to 65 who received an inactivated influenza vaccine. Both conserved end residues are part of each CDR3. The order of the fields is J gene, clone size, D gene, V gene, CDR3 protein, CDR3 DNA. The D gene is left open where the match is weak. A clone size is listed for some rows: how often the clone was seen (once, few, many), or a class if it is expanded.

>TRBJ2-5|few|TRBD2|TRBV4-2
CASSQEKASGRVETQYF
TGTGCCAGCAGCCAAGAGAAGGCTAGCGGGAGGGTAGAGACCCAGTACTTC
>TRBJ2-1|many|-|TRBV4-3
CASSQESAAGLDEQFF
TGCGCCAGCAGCCAAGAAAGCGCGGCAGGGTTGGATGAGCAGTTCTTC
>TRBJ2-6|-|-|TRBV11-2
CASSLDHPGANVLTF
TGTGCCAGCAGCTTAGACCACCCTGGGGCCAACGTCCTGACTTTC
>TRBJ2-1|few|-|TRBV7-9
CASSLGGGPLDEQFF
TGTGCCAGCAGCTTAGGCGGGGGCCCTTTAGATGAGCAGTTCTTC
>TRBJ1-5|few|-|TRBV6-6
CASSTSGNQPQHF
TGTGCCAGCAGTACCTCAGGGAATCAGCCCCAGCATTTT
>TRBJ1-2|few|-|TRBV5-1
CASSPTPGGGTYGYTF
TGCGCCAGCAGCCCCACCCCAGGTGGGGGAACCTATGGCTACACCTTC
>TRBJ2-3|-|-|TRBV5-6
CASSLEVTASTDTQYF
TGTGCCAGCAGCTTGGAGGTTACGGCTAGCACAGATACGCAGTATTTT
>TRBJ2-1|-|-|TRBV6-5
CASSAGTDEQFF
TGTGCCAGCAGTGCGGGGACCGATGAGCAGTTCTTC
>TRBJ1-5|-|-|TRBV20-1
CSARQSNQPQHF
TGCAGTGCTCGACAGAGTAATCAGCCCCAGCATTTT
>TRBJ2-5|-|TRBD1|TRBV7-2
CASSVNRGRETQYF
TGTGCCAGCAGCGTAAACAGGGGGCGAGAGACCCAGTACTTC
>TRBJ2-1|-|-|TRBV7-2
CASSLTFGMSSYNEQFF
TGTGCCAGCAGCTTAACGTTTGGCATGAGCTCCTACAATGAGCAGTTCTTC
>TRBJ2-3|once|-|TRBV18
CASSPLAETDTQYF
TGTGCCAGCTCACCATTAGCGGAGACAGATACGCAGTATTTT
>TRBJ2-1|-|TRBD2|TRBV6-1
CASRNAGLAGTNEQFF
TGTGCCAGCAGAAACGCGGGACTAGCGGGAACCAATGAGCAGTTCTTC
>TRBJ2-1|-|-|TRBV3-1
CASSRPGVEQFF
TGTGCCAGCAGCCGACCGGGGGTAGAGCAGTTCTTC
>TRBJ2-2|few|TRBD2|TRBV24-1
CATSDLGTSGNTGELFF
TGTGCCACCAGTGACTTAGGGACTAGCGGAAACACCGGGGAGCTGTTTTTT
>TRBJ2-7|few|-|TRBV10-3
CAISEGAVSSYEQYF
TGTGCCATCTCCGAGGGTGCAGTAAGCTCCTACGAGCAGTACTTC
>TRBJ2-5|-|TRBD1|TRBV14
CASSQDIRQGTQYF
TGTGCCAGCAGCCAAGATATCAGACAGGGGACCCAGTACTTC
>TRBJ2-2|-|-|TRBV7-9
CASSPNLNTGELFF
TGTGCCAGCAGCCCAAACCTGAACACCGGGGAGCTGTTTTTT
>TRBJ2-7|few|-|TRBV7-8
CASSTGLVYEQYF
TGTGCCAGCTCAACAGGGTTAGTCTACGAGCAGTACTTC
>TRBJ2-1|few|-|TRBV20-1
CSAKVPLGGGLSNEQFF
TGCAGTGCTAAAGTTCCACTGGGGGGGGGCCTTTCGAATGAGCAGTTCTTC
>TRBJ2-1|few|-|TRBV2
CASSKLAREQFF
TGTGCCAGCAGTAAACTAGCCAGGGAGCAGTTCTTC
>TRBJ2-5|few|-|TRBV7-2
CASSPPRQKETQYF
TGTGCCAGCAGCCCACCTAGGCAAAAAGAGACCCAGTACTTC
>TRBJ2-5|-|-|TRBV15
CATSRDGIDRETQYF
TGTGCCACCAGCAGAGATGGAATAGATCGGGAGACCCAGTACTTC
>TRBJ2-1|few|-|TRBV7-3
CASSLDIVSEQFF
TGTGCCAGCAGCTTAGATATCGTCAGTGAGCAGTTCTTC
>TRBJ1-1|few|-|TRBV29-1
CSVEGRTGGTEAFF
TGCAGCGTTGAGGGGAGGACGGGGGGTACTGAAGCTTTCTTT
>TRBJ2-1|many|TRBD1|TRBV29-1
CSVVGQGNNEQFF
TGCAGCGTTGTAGGACAGGGAAACAATGAGCAGTTCTTC
>TRBJ2-7|-|-|TRBV24-1
CATGDTMDEQYF
TGTGCCACCGGAGATACGATGGACGAGCAGTACTTC
>TRBJ2-5|few|-|TRBV5-1
CASTEGRLWETQYF
TGCGCCAGCACAGAGGGTAGGCTCTGGGAGACCCAGTACTTC
>TRBJ2-5|-|TRBD2|TRBV10-1
CARQSRLAGIETQYF
TGCGCCAGGCAAAGTCGCCTAGCGGGTATAGAGACCCAGTACTTC
>TRBJ2-7|few|-|TRBV4-1
CASSQEGQSYEQYF
TGTGCCAGCAGCCAAGAAGGCCAGTCCTACGAGCAGTACTTC
>TRBJ2-5|once|-|TRBV11-3
CASSSGQVGGETQYF
TGTGCCAGCAGCTCCGGACAGGTCGGGGGAGAGACCCAGTACTTC
>TRBJ1-2|-|-|TRBV4-2
CASSQGQAGTYGYTF
TGTGCCAGCAGCCAAGGGCAGGCCGGGACGTATGGCTACACCTTC
>TRBJ1-6|-|-|TRBV12-3/TRBV12-4
CASSLSQGQSPLHF
TGTGCCAGCAGTTTATCGCAGGGACAATCACCCCTCCACTTT
>TRBJ2-7|few|TRBD1|TRBV12-3/TRBV12-4
CASSKQGANYEQYF
TGTGCCAGCAGTAAACAGGGGGCTAATTACGAGCAGTACTTC
>TRBJ2-5|-|-|TRBV20-1
CSARERVLASLKETQYF
TGCAGTGCTAGAGAGCGGGTTCTGGCCTCATTGAAAGAGACCCAGTACTTC
>TRBJ2-3|few|-|TRBV7-2
CASSLSPVPDTQYF
TGTGCCAGCAGCCTGAGTCCGGTACCAGATACGCAGTATTTT
>TRBJ2-7|-|-|TRBV5-5
CASSLGPGVGSYEQYF
TGTGCCAGCAGCTTGGGTCCGGGAGTAGGATCCTACGAGCAGTACTTC
>TRBJ2-5|-|-|TRBV6-1
CASSYGFTDETQYF
TGTGCCAGCAGTTATGGCTTTACTGACGAGACCCAGTACTTC
>TRBJ1-2|few|-|TRBV15
CATSEGTSNYGYTF
TGTGCCACCTCAGAGGGGACCTCTAACTATGGCTACACCTTC
>TRBJ2-7|few|TRBD2|TRBV6-1
CASTTTSAGEQYF
TGTGCCAGCACAACGACTAGCGCGGGTGAGCAGTACTTC
>TRBJ2-1|-|TRBD2|TRBV10-3
CVVAGGPGNEQFF
TGCGTGGTAGCGGGAGGGCCAGGGAATGAGCAGTTCTTC
>TRBJ1-5|-|TRBD1|TRBV12-3/TRBV12-4
CASRTTGINQPQHF
TGTGCCAGCAGAACGACAGGGATAAATCAGCCCCAGCATTTT
>TRBJ2-1|-|-|TRBV18
CASSPKTESSYNEQFF
TGTGCCAGCTCACCAAAAACAGAGTCCTCCTACAATGAGCAGTTCTTC
>TRBJ2-7|-|-|TRBV2
CASSDATTYEQYF
TGTGCCAGCAGTGACGCAACCACCTACGAGCAGTACTTC
>TRBJ1-4|few|-|TRBV20-1
CSAKKGLNEKLFF
TGCAGTGCTAAAAAGGGCCTTAATGAAAAACTGTTTTTT
>TRBJ2-3|-|-|TRBV19
CASRSSGKGTQYF
TGTGCCAGTAGATCTTCAGGGAAAGGTACGCAGTATTTT
>TRBJ1-5|few|-|TRBV20-1
CSARVRTSNQPQHF
TGCAGTGCTAGAGTAAGAACTAGCAATCAGCCCCAGCATTTT
>TRBJ1-3|-|-|TRBV18
CASSSGNPIYF
TGTGCCAGCTCAAGCGGGAACCCCATATATTTT
>TRBJ1-1|many|-|TRBV7-2
CASSSGLWTEAFF
TGTGCCAGCAGCTCAGGGTTGTGGACTGAAGCTTTCTTT
>TRBJ1-5|-|-|TRBV20-1
CSAPAANPGRQPQHF
TGCAGTGCCCCCGCTGCTAACCCAGGCCGTCAGCCCCAGCATTTT
>TRBJ2-5|-|TRBD2|TRBV20-1
CSASHWGLAGEETQYF
TGCAGTGCTAGTCACTGGGGACTAGCGGGGGAAGAGACCCAGTACTTC
>TRBJ2-7|-|-|TRBV29-1
CSVQDPGEQYF
TGCAGCGTACAGGACCCGGGGGAGCAGTACTTC
>TRBJ2-2|-|TRBD2|TRBV20-1
CSASGLAGQPNTGELFF
TGCAGTGCTAGCGGGCTAGCGGGACAACCGAACACCGGGGAGCTGTTTTTT
>TRBJ2-4|few|-|TRBV12-3/TRBV12-4
CASTLAGRLRNIQYF
TGTGCCAGCACCCTAGCCGGCAGGTTGAGAAACATTCAGTACTTC